A selection of T cell receptor beta chains follows, all from one sample in a study of cytomegalovirus exposure and HLA in healthy donors. Method: immunoSEQ multiplex PCR; TCRdb's copy keeps in-frame clones and lacks some. The sample has about 140,000 clones, roughly 79% seen once. Specimen: PBMCs. These receptors were collected from a woman aged 40 to 50 in good health and CMV-seronegative. CDR3s leave out the opening cysteine and the closing phenylalanine or tryptophan. Fields, in order: J gene, V gene, CDR3 protein.

J: TRBJ2-3; V: TRBV7-2; CDR3: ASSLAGLAGLSSTDTQY
J: TRBJ2-7; V: TRBV11-1; CDR3: ASSFRLAGDHEQY
J: TRBJ1-1; V: TRBV5-1; CDR3: ASSLGQGARSTEAF
J: TRBJ2-3; V: TRBV5-4; CDR3: ASSFRLDTQY
J: TRBJ1-5; V: TRBV2; CDR3: ASSVETGSNQPQH
J: TRBJ2-1; V: TRBV5-1; CDR3: ASGRDRGYGNEQF
J: TRBJ1-2; V: TRBV30; CDR3: AWRPPDFSYGYT
J: TRBJ2-7; V: TRBV18; CDR3: ASSPTGINYEQY
J: TRBJ1-6; V: TRBV5-4; CDR3: ASSLDIGSPLH
J: TRBJ1-4; V: TRBV10-3; CDR3: AISANMNEKLF
J: TRBJ2-1; V: TRBV19; CDR3: ASSIDLTGQF
J: TRBJ2-5; V: TRBV5-5; CDR3: ANHRGRLETQY
J: TRBJ1-1; V: TRBV6-4; CDR3: ASSLQGGGDTEAF
J: TRBJ2-1; V: TRBV7-9; CDR3: ASSSGLAGGSYNEQF
J: TRBJ2-2; V: TRBV4-3; CDR3: ASSQDQTGGSGELF